This T cell receptor beta chain was captured in a study of cytomegalovirus exposure and HLA in healthy donors. General study results and limits: The study flagged some 170 TCR beta chains as cytomegalovirus-associated. CMV antigen specificity of three CMV-associated chains was confirmed in vitro. Serostatus for CMV was the only available immune exposure information.

Donors counted as nominally healthy when sampled, yet unrecorded immune exposures were likely. This clone came up once. Antigen: not known. Researchers ran the PCR with 60 Vbeta and 13 Jbeta primers. Profiling relied on immunoSEQ multiplex PCR, and the TCRdb table lists in-frame clones only, not all of them. Counted here are tens of thousands of clones, under 80% occurring once; the ten biggest clones make up roughly 4.2%. The receptor's source is a man aged 55-75 years in good health and CMV-seronegative. Material for sequencing was PBMCs.

CDR3 region: CASRKTGGFGAFF. CDR3 nucleotide sequence: TGTGCCAGCAGGAAGACAGGGGGCTTTGGAGCTTTCTTT. The chain uses TRBV27 and TRBJ1-1; 10 bases are shared with TRBD1. V was pared by 6 bases and J by 10 bases, with 8 bases of the junction left unmatched. There are 13 residues in the CDR3. Per germline, CDR1 MNHEY and CDR2 SMNVEV (reference sequence).